This T cell receptor (beta chain) came from a study of pediatric ulcerative colitis. Study overall: Disease was pancolitis in about 7 and left-sided in two, histology-confirmed. Study-level results: A couple of patients' blood samples yielded substantially fewer templates.

V was cut by 2 bases and J by 3 bases, with 8 bases left in between. Germline V gene lookup returns CDR1 MNHNS and CDR2 SASEGT. The CDR3 consists of 13 residues. TCRdb's table, derived via immunoSEQ multiplex PCR, lists solely in-frame clones and lacks some. The table shows fewer than 30,000 clones, with approximately 71% occurring only once. The rectum was sampled with one to two pinch biopsies at colonoscopy. Turning to this clone: The antigen is undetermined.

This clonotype was sampled from a boy between 10 and 17 years old with severe ulcerative colitis. Sequences were obtained from gut tissue. The chain combines TRBV6-1 with TRBJ2-7, with D hard to call. CDR3 DNA: TGTGCCAGCAGTGAACCCGGCGGCTACGAGCAGTACTTC. Amino acids: CASSEPGGYEQYF.